This TCR beta chain appears in the sequencing data of a study of OX40 agonist ivuxolimab in advanced cancers. With respect to the entire study: The costimulatory receptor OX40 (CD134) was targeted by ivuxolimab, a fully human IgG2 agonistic monoclonal antibody. Intravenous ivuxolimab was administered to patients every 2 weeks at six dose levels: 0.01, 0.1, 0.3, 1.5, 3 and 10 mg/kg. Of the approximately 54 dose-escalation patients, hepatocellular carcinoma was present in approximately 20, melanoma in some 15, renal cell carcinoma in 9 and head and neck cancer in 9. A male proportion of nearly 85% and a mean age of 60 years, ranging from about 20 to 80, were recorded for the dose-escalation cohort. Prior anti-PD-1, anti-PD-L1 or anti-CTLA-4 therapy was permitted, and checkpoint inhibitors had been received by more than 35% of dose-escalation patients. Partial responses were achieved by three dose-escalation patients, of whom one had hepatocellular carcinoma and two had cutaneous melanoma. Peripheral TCRbeta sequencing was intended to test whether TCR sequence diversity was altered and clonal T-cell expansion was caused by ivuxolimab. The paper describes the monotherapy dose-escalation part (N ≈ 52 patients) of the phase I trial of ivuxolimab. The study at large found these results: After ivuxolimab, CD8+ T cells had more expanded clones than CD4+ T cells on average. Low levels of normalized T-cell clonal expansion were also seen in some patients who did not respond. Clonal expansion of both CD4+ and CD8+ blood T cells was observed from baseline to week 6 at doses 0.1 to 3.0 mg/kg. Antigen specificity was not determined for the clonally expanded peripheral T cells. Partial responders in the 0.1-3.0 mg/kg groups had among the lowest normalized peripheral clonal expansion, especially among CD8+ T cells.

Genomic DNA was isolated from the sorted cells so that the TCRbeta CDR3 region could be sequenced. TCRbeta CDR3 regions were sequenced using the immunoSEQ Assay. Held by TCRdb, this immuneACCESS table contains in-frame sequences only and omits some clones. Under half of the omission traces to an unresolved V gene where checked; the cause of the rest is unknown. Here the sample has roughly 40,000 clones; about 82% occur a single time. The top ten constitute 20% to 25% of the sample. The trial excluded patients who had a history of autoimmune disease or were on systemic immunosuppression. Peripheral blood for TCR sequencing was drawn from every dose cohort at baseline, at cycle 4 day 1 and at cycle 7 day 1. The samples were taken from a phase I, first-in-human, multicenter, open-label dose-escalation trial of ivuxolimab. Adults with locally advanced or metastatic head and neck squamous cell, hepatocellular, melanoma or renal cell carcinoma were enrolled in the trial. Before TCR sequencing, CD4+ T cells and CD8+ T cells were sorted from peripheral blood as separate populations.

Counted from cysteine to phenylalanine, this CDR3 has 15 amino acids. Only the CDR3 DNA is retained, 45 bases long and in frame from the first base. According to the germline V gene, CDR1 reads MDHEN and CDR2 reads SYDVKM. Trimming accounts for 6 bases at V and 9 bases at J, while the number of junction bases matched to no gene is 14. A note on this clone: This clone's antigen is unknown. No base-level quality is on record; no much larger clone is a single base apart.

The V and J segments used are TRBV28 and TRBJ2-1; 7 of the junction bases match TRBD1. The receptor was isolated from an adult with an advanced solid tumor such as melanoma, head and neck, liver or kidney cancer. This specimen consisted of CD4+ or CD8+ T cells sorted from blood, obtained in a trial of the OX40 agonist ivuxolimab. The CDR3 has the sequence CASSETGSGGGEQFF. The sequence in DNA is TGTGCCAGCAGCGAGACAGGGTCGGGCGGTGGTGAGCAGTTCTTC.